Each of the 2 T cell receptor beta chains below was sequenced from the same sample in a study of blood T cell repertoires in COVID-19 (dated by TCRdb to 2019 to 2021). Library creation used the immunoSEQ multiplex PCR assay. TCRdb provides this immuneACCESS table in a form limited to in-frame rearrangements. Some clones are lacking; in checked studies, under half of them reflect an unresolved V gene, and why the rest are absent is not known. Across this sample there are some 80,000 clones, with 79% seen only once. About 5% of the sample lies in the top ten. The sample was peripheral blood. The receptor set was obtained from a woman aged 80 or over with active or convalescent COVID-19.

This clone was detected only once. This chain joins TRBV10-3 and TRBJ2-7, with D possibly being TRBD1 (6 bases). Germline V gene lookup returns CDR1 ENHRY and CDR2 SYGVKD. The V end was cut by 4 bases, the J end by 3 bases, with 10 bases between. The CDR3 runs 13 residues. The CDR3 is CAISGTGNYEQYF. CDR3 nucleotides: TGTGCCATCAGTGGTACAGGGAACTACGAGCAGTACTTC.

The rearrangement uses TRBV21-1 and TRBJ1-4. TRBV21-1 is a recognized pseudogene. There are 15 residues in the CDR3. The CDR3 nucleotides read TGTGCCAGCAGCAAACGCGGGGGGGGTAATGAAAAACTGTTTTTT. This codes for CASSKRGGGNEKLFF.